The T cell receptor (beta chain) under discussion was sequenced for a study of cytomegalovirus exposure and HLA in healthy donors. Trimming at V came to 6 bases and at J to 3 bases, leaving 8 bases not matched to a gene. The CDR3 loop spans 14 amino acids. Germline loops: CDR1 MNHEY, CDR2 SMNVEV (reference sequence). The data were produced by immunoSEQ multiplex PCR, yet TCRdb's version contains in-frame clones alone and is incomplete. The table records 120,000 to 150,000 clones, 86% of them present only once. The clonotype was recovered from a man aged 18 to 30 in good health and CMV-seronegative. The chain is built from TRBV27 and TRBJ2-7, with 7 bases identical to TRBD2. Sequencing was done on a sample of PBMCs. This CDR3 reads CASRTGTKNYEQYF. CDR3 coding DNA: TGTGCCAGCAGAACCGGGACTAAGAACTACGAGCAGTACTTC.